The 14 T cell receptor beta chains below were found in one sample sequenced in a study of cytomegalovirus exposure and HLA in healthy donors (dated by TCRdb to between 2016 and 2019). Libraries were built with the immunoSEQ multiplex PCR assay. For the multiplex PCR, a mixture combining 60 forward primers for TCR Vbeta segments and 13 reverse primers for TCR Jbeta segments was used. TCRdb re-hosts the immuneACCESS table, in-frame sequences only. Its copies lack some clones; in the studies checked, an unresolved V gene accounts for under half of them, and the cause for the rest is not known. For this sample the table gives approximately 110,000 clones, of which more than 70% were detected only once. Approximately 2.2% of the sample is taken by the ten largest. Sequencing input: PBMCs. These receptors all stem from a man aged 25-45 years in good health and CMV-seronegative.

V gene TRBV10-3 combines with J gene TRBJ2-5; 9 positions match TRBD1. The tail of the sequence fits TRBJ2-7 better, so the J call may be wrong. The CDR3 loop spans 12 amino acids. Looked up from germline, CDR1 is ENHRY and CDR2 is SYGVKD. The CDR3: CATGQGSYEQYF. The CDR3 nucleotides read TGTGCCACAGGACAGGGGTCCTACGAGCAGTACTTC.

The gene calls are TRBV30 and TRBJ2-1; D possibly corresponds to TRBD1 (6 bases). Germline V CDR1 and CDR2: GTSNPN, SVGIG (reference sequence). V dropped 5 bases and J dropped 5 bases, with 16 bases sitting between them. The CDR3 loop spans 14 amino acids. The CDR3 DNA is TGTGCCTGGGCCGCAGGGGAAGGAGACAATGAGCAGTTCTTC. This encodes CAWAAGEGDNEQFF.

As concerns this clone: One end of the junction does not line up with germline, which may come from a read error. The rearrangement uses TRBV14 and TRBJ1-1; D may be TRBD1 (5 bases). Germline V lookup: CDR1 SGHDN, CDR2 FVKESK. The CDR3 contains 15 residues. CDR3 sequence reads: CASSQLRVMDTEAFF. Written as DNA, the CDR3 is TGTGCCAGCAGCCAGTTAAGGGTCATGGACACTGAGGCTTTCTTT.

This clone was recorded once. The chain employs TRBV5-1 and TRBJ1-1; tentatively, D is TRBD1 (5 bases). V was trimmed by 0 bases and J by 7 bases, leaving 13 bases between them. There are 14 residues in the CDR3. Germline V gene data show CDR1 as SGHRS and CDR2 as YFSETQ. Here the CDR3 reads CASSLGGGNREAFF. CDR3 nucleotides: TGCGCCAGCAGCTTGGGCGGGGGGAACCGTGAAGCTTTCTTT. The whole variable domain, remainder taken from reference TRBV5-1 and TRBJ1-1, is KAGVTQTPRYLIKTRGQQVTLSCSPISGHRSVSWYQQTPGQGLQFLFEYFSETQRNKGNFPGRFSGRQFSNSRSEMNVSTLELGDSALYLCASSLGGGNREAFFGQGTRLTVV.

The chain couples TRBV2 to TRBJ2-1; D possibly corresponds to TRBD1 (6 bases). This CDR3 region has 14 residues. The V gene lost 4 bases and the J gene lost 12 bases, with 19 bases spanning the gap. Germline V lookup: CDR1 SNHLY, CDR2 FYNNEI. The CDR3 DNA follows: TGTGCCAGCAGTGTGGAGACAGGCCTAGGTGGGCAGTTCTTC. It specifies CASSVETGLGGQFF.

V and J are TRBV28 and TRBJ1-2, with D possibly matching TRBD1 (5 bases). Trimming took 2 bases from V and 4 from J, leaving 11 bases between them. The CDR3 is made up of 14 amino acids. Germline lookup yields CDR1 MDHEN and CDR2 SYDVKM. This chain's CDR3 is CASSLTTEIYGYTF. The CDR3 DNA reads as TGTGCCAGCAGTTTAACGACAGAAATCTATGGCTACACCTTC.

The J gene is TRBJ2-7, the V gene TRBV13, with TRBD1 as a possible D gene (5 bases). Germline CDR1 and CDR2: PRHDT and FYEKMQ (reference sequence). The CDR3 has 12 residues. V lost 5 bases and J 3 bases, leaving 8 bases between the germline ends. CDR3: CASSPTGYEQYF. Written as DNA, the CDR3 is TGTGCCAGCAGCCCCACAGGCTACGAGCAGTACTTC.

This chain connects TRBV7-8 to TRBJ2-2; 8 bases map to TRBD2. The CDR3 sequence is 16 residues long. With V trimmed by 1 base and J by 6 bases, 7 bases remained unmatched. Per the germline V gene, CDR1 is SGHVS and CDR2 is FQNEAQ. This CDR3 is CASSLVAGSPPGELFF. CDR3 nucleotide sequence: TGTGCCAGCAGCTTAGTAGCGGGAAGTCCTCCCGGGGAGCTGTTTTTT.

V usage is TRBV7-6 and J usage is TRBJ2-2, with TRBD1 matching 7 bases. CDR1 is SGHVS, CDR2 FNYEAQ, per germline. J gave up 0 bases and V 9 bases, and 7 bases lay outside the gene matches. The CDR3 sequence is 15 residues long. The CDR3, as DNA: TGTGCCAGTTCCGGGACAGCTGCGAACACCGGGGAGCTGTTTTTT. It encodes CASSGTAANTGELFF.

This chain uses TRBV7-8 with TRBJ1-2; D gene uncertain. Trimming took 4 bases from V and 6 from J, leaving 9 bases between them. CDR1 is SGHVS, CDR2 FQNEAQ, per germline. This CDR3 has 12 amino acids. For the CDR3, the DNA is TGTGCCAGCAGCTCTAGCGTAGATGGCTACACCTTC. Amino acids: CASSSSVDGYTF.

As to this clone: The same CDR3 also results from other DNA sequences found in this sample. The gene calls are TRBV30 and TRBJ1-5; D is undetermined. The germline V gene has CDR1 GTSNPN and CDR2 SVGIG (reference sequence). The length of the CDR3 is 14 residues. Trimming removed 0 bases at V and 0 bases at J, with 6 bases between. The chain's CDR3 is CAWSVSPSNQPQHF. The CDR3 DNA sequence: TGTGCCTGGAGTGTTAGTCCTAGCAATCAGCCCCAGCATTTT.

V gene TRBV4-3 combines with J gene TRBJ1-4, with D perhaps TRBD1 (5 bases). Trimming took off 0 bases at V and 8 bases at J, with 19 bases between the two ends. The CDR3 loop spans 17 amino acids. The germline V gene encodes CDR1 LGHNA and CDR2 YSLEER. The CDR3 here is CASSQDGTGGGAEKLFF. In DNA, the CDR3 is TGCGCCAGCAGCCAAGATGGTACGGGGGGAGGAGCGGAAAAACTGTTTTTT.

CDR3 protein: CASRYRGGSGYEQYF. In DNA, the CDR3 is TGTGCCAGCAGATATCGCGGGGGGTCCGGATACGAGCAGTACTTC. The chain carries TRBV6-5 and TRBJ2-7; 8 nucleotides agree with TRBD2. The CDR3 is made up of 15 amino acids. Germline trimming cut 6 bases from V and 4 bases from J; bases unmatched to any gene: 11. The germline V gene has CDR1 MNHEY and CDR2 SVGAGI.

This clone was counted a few times. The chain joins TRBV18 to TRBJ1-3; D is possibly TRBD1 (5 bases). V lost 2 bases to trimming and J lost 0 bases, with 11 bases between them. This CDR3 comprises 16 residues. Looked up from germline, CDR1 is KGHSH and CDR2 is LQKENI. The CDR3 spells CASSPDSLNSGNTIYF. CDR3 sequence (DNA): TGTGCCAGCTCACCAGACAGTCTGAACTCTGGAAACACCATATATTTT. The full variable domain, completed using reference TRBV18 and TRBJ1-3, is NAGVMQNPRHLVRRRGQEARLRCSPMKGHSHVYWYRQLPEEGLKFMVYLQKENIIDESGMPKERFSAEFPKEGPSILRIQQVVRGDSAAYFCASSPDSLNSGNTIYFGEGSWLTVV.